Below, 13 T cell receptor beta chains from the same sample are listed, as sequenced in a study of T cell clonality in common variable immunodeficiency. Profiling relied on immunoSEQ multiplex PCR, and the TCRdb table lists in-frame clones only, not all of them. The sample was found to contain about 52,000 clones, and every one recurs. Source material: peripheral blood mononuclear cells. These receptors all stem from a person aged 18-69 years in good health.

This clone was observed many times. This CDR3 is CSASRASGANVLTF. The sequenced CDR3 bases are TGCAGTGCTAGTAGGGCGTCTGGGGCCAACGTC. V is TRBV20-1 and J is TRBJ2-6; the D is unclear. The sequenced fragment ends 3 residues before the CDR3 boundary, so the rest is inferred from the germline J gene. From germline, CDR1 is DFQATT and CDR2 SNEGSKA (reference sequence). Trimming cost V 3 bases and J 1 base, with 7 bases left between them. This CDR3 has 14 residues.

Comments on this clone: The read ends 3 residues early relative to the CDR3; the germline J gene fills the gap. This rearrangement joins TRBV19 to TRBJ1-2; D remains ambiguous. This CDR3 comprises 16 residues. Germline CDR1 LNHDA, CDR2 SQIVND (reference sequence). The CDR3 bases that were read are TGTGCCAGTAGTCCCTCGCGCGGCGGGATCTCCTACGAC. It translates to CASSPSRGGISYD. The entire CDR3 is CASSPSRGGISYDYTF.

This clone was observed many times. The read is 3 residues too short to cover the CDR3 end, so that end is filled in from the germline J gene. The gene calls are TRBV19 and TRBJ2-7, with D maybe TRBD1 (5 bases). This CDR3 contains 15 residues. V was cut by 1 base and J by 2 bases, with 12 bases left in between. Germline CDR1 is LNHDA and CDR2 is SQIVND (reference sequence). The sequenced CDR3 bases are TGTGCCAGTAGTATAGCTAGGGGCCCCGCCTACGAG. Protein: CASSIARGPAYE. The full CDR3 reads CASSIARGPAYEQYF.

This clone was detected many times. The read halts 3 residues ahead of the CDR3 end, with the missing end drawn from the germline J gene. This chain links TRBV19 with TRBJ2-7, with 9 bases fitting TRBD1. This CDR3 is built from 15 residues. Germline assignment: CDR1 LNHDA and CDR2 SQIVND (reference sequence). With V trimmed by 1 base and J by 5 bases, 6 bases remained unmatched. The CDR3 is CASSIAGTGRNEQYF. The sequenced CDR3 bases are TGTGCCAGTAGTATAGCCGGGACAGGGAGGAACGAG.

This clone was observed a handful of times. With the read ending 3 residues before the CDR3 end, the germline J gene is used to fill in that end. The rearrangement joins TRBV2 to TRBJ2-7, with 8 bases fitting TRBD1. Germline CDR1 reads SNHLY; CDR2 reads FYNNEI. The ends lost 5 bases at V and 6 bases at J; junction bases unmatched: 18. The CDR3 is 17 amino acids. The CDR3 is CASSSDGAGGSFREQYF. CDR3 DNA, as far as it was read: TGTGCCAGCAGTAGTGACGGTGCAGGGGGCTCTTTTCGCGAG.

This clone was seen repeatedly, ten times or more. The CDR3 spells CANSLSLSYNEQFF. The part of the CDR3 DNA that was read is TGTGCCAACTCACTTAGCCTCTCCTACAATGAG. This chain joins TRBV7-2 and TRBJ2-1; D is undetermined. The CDR3 is cut off 3 residues early in the read; its end comes from the germline J gene. The germline V gene has CDR1 SGHTA and CDR2 FQGNSA. CDR3 length: 14 amino acids. The V gene lost 10 bases and the J gene lost 0 bases, with 13 bases spanning the gap.

This clone was observed a few times. A single base separates this from a much larger clone, so it may be a read error. With the read ending 3 residues before the CDR3 end, the germline J gene is used to fill in that end. The rearrangement joins TRBV7-3 to TRBJ2-7; TRBD1 is a possible D gene (5 bases). Per the germline V gene, CDR1 is SGHTA and CDR2 is FQGTGA. The CDR3 is 13 residues long. CDR3 region: CSSSLVDSYEQYF. The CDR3 DNA, read in part, is TGTTCCAGCAGCTTAGTCGACAGCTACGAG.

There are many counts of this clone. The CDR3 extends 3 residues past the end of the read, so its final part is completed from the germline J gene. The genes are TRBV30 and TRBJ2-2; TRBD1 might be the D (6 bases). Per the germline V gene, CDR1 is GTSNPN and CDR2 is SVGIG (reference sequence). V gave up 4 bases and J gave up 4 bases, with 10 bases separating them. CDR3 size: 13 residues. Incomplete CDR3 DNA: TGTGCCTGGACAGGGGAATTCACCGGGGAG. Translated, it gives CAWTGEFTGE. The complete CDR3 reads CAWTGEFTGELFF.

This clone was counted between two and nine times. The read gets to within 3 residues of the CDR3 end, and the germline J gene fills in the rest. This rearrangement joins TRBV5-1 to TRBJ2-7, with TRBD1 as a possible D gene (6 bases). This CDR3 spans 14 amino acids. Germline assignment: CDR1 SGHRS and CDR2 YFSETQ. V dropped 1 base and J dropped 0 bases, with 8 bases sitting between them. The CDR3 spells CASSLTGSSYEQYF. The DNA read from the CDR3 is TGCGCCAGCAGCTTGACAGGGAGCTCCTACGAG.

Concerning this clone itself: Read data end 3 residues before the CDR3 end; the end is taken from the germline J gene. The chain carries TRBV5-1 and TRBJ1-2; 10 nucleotides agree with TRBD1. The CDR3 is made up of 14 amino acids. CDR1 and CDR2 (germline): SGHRS, YFSETQ. V lost 2 bases, J lost 6 bases, and 4 bases stayed unmatched. CDR3 bases read: TGCGCCAGCAGCTTCGCCGGGACAGGGGATGGC. Its translation is CASSFAGTGDG. The complete CDR3 reads CASSFAGTGDGYTF.

This clone was detected many times. The read comes to an end 3 residues before the CDR3 does, leaving the germline J gene to fill in the end. The chain combines TRBV5-1 with TRBJ1-1; weak D call: TRBD1 (5 bases). Trimming removed 2 bases from V and 1 base from J, with 12 bases in between. CDR1 SGHRS and CDR2 YFSETQ come from the germline V gene. The CDR3 consists of 15 residues. The CDR3 loop reads CASSFRGQGNTEAFF. The sequenced part of the CDR3 DNA is TGCGCCAGCAGCTTTAGGGGCCAGGGGAACACTGAA. The variable domain in full, completed from reference TRBV5-1 and TRBJ1-1, reads KAGVTQTPRYLIKTRGQQVTLSCSPISGHRSVSWYQQTPGQGLQFLFEYFSETQRNKGNFPGRFSGRQFSNSRSEMNVSTLELGDSALYLCASSFRGQGNTEAFFGQGTRLTVV.

In regard to this clone: Sequencing ends 3 residues short of the CDR3 end; the germline J gene provides the rest. The chain couples TRBV7-3 to TRBJ1-2; 10 bases fit TRBD1. This CDR3 comprises 14 residues. The germline gives CDR1 SGHTA, CDR2 FQGTGA. Unmatched junction bases numbered 0, after V lost 2 bases and J lost 3 bases. CDR3 DNA (partial): TGTGCCAGCAGCTTAGGGACAGGGGACTATGGC. The encoded protein is CASSLGTGDYG. The complete CDR3 protein is CASSLGTGDYGYTF.

This clone was counted ten times or more. The read ends 3 residues early relative to the CDR3; the germline J gene fills the gap. The rearrangement links TRBV6-2 or TRBV6-3 to TRBJ1-6, with TRBD1 as a possible D gene (6 bases). Trimming shortened V by 7 bases and J by 8 bases, and 15 bases separated the two germline ends. The CDR3 extends over 14 amino acids. Germline CDR1 and CDR2: MNHEY and SVGEGT. CDR3 residues: CASMVGGLDSPLHF. Partial CDR3 DNA: TGTGCCAGCATGGTCGGGGGGCTGGATTCACCC.